Below, 21 T cell receptor beta chains from the same sample are listed, as sequenced in a study of shared clonotypes between healthy human individuals. The data were produced by immunoSEQ multiplex PCR, yet TCRdb's version contains in-frame clones alone and is incomplete. This sample has about 470,000 clones, with 70% to 80% found just once. Sample: PBMCs. These receptors originate from a woman between 40 and 50 years old in good health. Some clones in this sample may be carry-over from other donors' samples.

The gene calls are TRBV7-3 and TRBJ2-2; TRBD1 might be the D (5 bases). Germline CDR1 reads SGHTA; CDR2 reads FQGTGA. V lost 2 bases to trimming and J lost 4 bases, with 11 bases between them. The length of the CDR3 is 15 residues. The CDR3: CASSLDGQFTGELFF. For the CDR3, the DNA is TGTGCCAGCAGCTTAGACGGACAATTCACCGGGGAGCTGTTTTTT.

This clone was detected only a few times. The CDR3 spells CAGQGAGNTIYF. As DNA, the CDR3 is TGTGCCGGACAGGGGGCTGGAAACACCATATATTTT. The chain links TRBV28 to TRBJ1-3, with TRBD1 identical over 10 bases. CDR1 and CDR2 (germline): MDHEN, SYDVKM. The CDR3 has 12 amino acids. The V and J ends lost 11 bases and 2 bases, in that order; junction bases with no gene match: 0.

The V and J genes are TRBV5-4 and TRBJ1-4; D is ambiguous. CDR1 and CDR2 from the germline V gene are SGHNT and YYREEE (reference sequence). V shed 0 bases and J shed 0 bases, with 6 bases lying between them. The CDR3 loop spans 15 amino acids. The CDR3 protein is CASSLGQATNEKLFF. CDR3 in DNA: TGTGCCAGCAGCTTGGGGCAGGCAACTAATGAAAAACTGTTTTTT.

This chain links TRBV18 with TRBJ2-5, with no clear D. The closer fit of TRBJ2-7 to the DNA end suggests the J call may be wrong. Per germline, CDR1 KGHSH and CDR2 LQKENI. The CDR3 contains 14 residues. CDR3 sequence: CASSPPGLTYEQYF. The CDR3 DNA sequence: TGTGCCAGCTCACCACCCGGGTTAACCTACGAGCAGTACTTC.

The chain has TRBV27 and TRBJ2-3; 9 nucleotides align to TRBD2. CDR3 size: 16 residues. CDR1 and CDR2 (germline): MNHEY, SMNVEV (reference sequence). The V gene end was trimmed by 7 bases and the J gene end by 4 bases; junction bases not matched to a gene: 12. The CDR3 sequence: CASIDRPGLASDTQYF. Here the CDR3 DNA reads TGTGCCAGCATCGACCGCCCGGGACTAGCTTCAGATACGCAGTATTTT.

CDR3 DNA: TGTGCCAGCAGCTTAGGACTAGCGGGCGCCTACAATGAGCAGTTCTTC. Its protein is CASSLGLAGAYNEQFF. This chain joins TRBV7-2 and TRBJ2-1; 10 nucleotides agree with TRBD2. The germline V gene encodes CDR1 SGHTA and CDR2 FQGNSA. Trimming at V came to 1 base and at J to 2 bases, leaving 2 bases not matched to a gene. CDR3 length: 16 amino acids.

The chain combines TRBV7-9 with TRBJ2-2, with D unresolved. Looked up from germline, CDR1 is SEHNR and CDR2 is FQNEAQ (reference sequence). The V end was cut by 3 bases, the J end by 7 bases, with 9 bases between. The CDR3 runs 13 residues. The CDR3 DNA follows: TGTGCCAGCAGCTTTCAGCGCGGCGGGGAGCTGTTTTTT. Protein product: CASSFQRGGELFF.

This chain connects TRBV7-8 to TRBJ2-7; D is uncertain. Germline CDR1 SGHVS, CDR2 FQNEAQ. This CDR3 has 12 residues. Trimming removed 6 bases at V and 4 bases at J, with 10 bases between. The CDR3 bases are TGTGCCAGCAGGTCCCCCTCGTACGAGCAGTACTTC. Translation gives CASRSPSYEQYF.

The rearrangement links TRBV18 to TRBJ2-7; TRBD1 agrees at 8 bases. CDR3 length: 15 amino acids. V was clipped by 3 bases and J by 3 bases; unmatched bases: 7. Looked up from germline, CDR1 is KGHSH and CDR2 is LQKENI. The CDR3 region has the DNA TGTGCCAGCTCACCCGGACAGGGCCTACTCTACGAGCAGTACTTC. This sequence encodes CASSPGQGLLYEQYF.

The rearrangement links TRBV6-5 to TRBJ1-1, with D perhaps TRBD1 (5 bases). CDR1 and CDR2 from the germline V gene are MNHEY and SVGAGI. The CDR3 length is 15 residues. Trimming took 2 bases from V and 3 from J, leaving 13 bases between them. CDR3 amino acids: CASSYRTLGDTEAFF. CDR3 DNA: TGTGCCAGCAGTTACCGGACCCTGGGGGACACTGAAGCTTTCTTT.

There are a few counts of this clone. V and J are TRBV2 and TRBJ2-1, with unresolved D. CDR1 is SNHLY and CDR2 is FYNNEI in the germline V gene. V was cut by 2 bases and J by 6 bases, with 14 bases left in between. The CDR3 sequence is 15 residues long. Here the CDR3 reads CASSEQTGAGNEQFF. CDR3 nucleotides: TGTGCCAGCAGTGAACAGACCGGTGCCGGCAATGAGCAGTTCTTC.

J is TRBJ2-3 and V is TRBV11-2; D gene unclear. Between the trimmed V and J ends, which lost 0 bases and 6 bases, there was a span of 7 bases. In germline, CDR1 is SGHAT, CDR2 FQNNGV. The length of the CDR3 is 13 residues. DNA for the CDR3: TGTGCCAGCAGCTTAGAATCCATGGATACGCAGTATTTT. Amino acid sequence: CASSLESMDTQYF. The full variable domain, its missing parts supplied by reference TRBV11-2 and TRBJ2-3, is EAGVAQSPRYKIIEKRQSVAFWCNPISGHATLYWYQQILGQGPKLLIQFQNNGVVDDSQLPKDRFSAERLKGVDSTLKIQPAKLEDSAVYLCASSLESMDTQYFGPGTRLTVL.

The gene calls are TRBV18 and TRBJ2-1, with 8 bases that match TRBD1. Germline CDR1 reads KGHSH; CDR2 reads LQKENI. The CDR3 sequence is 14 residues long. The ends lost 4 bases at V and 6 bases at J; junction bases unmatched: 5. For the CDR3, the DNA is TGTGCCAGCTCACACAGGGGGATTGCCAATGAGCAGTTCTTC. Its protein is CASSHRGIANEQFF.

This clone was seen only once. The V gene is TRBV5-4, the J gene TRBJ2-7, with 9 bases that match TRBD1. The germline V gene encodes CDR1 SGHNT and CDR2 YYREEE (reference sequence). Germline trimming cut 4 bases from V and 5 bases from J; bases unmatched to any gene: 10. CDR3 length equals 15 residues. For the CDR3, the DNA is TGTGCCAGCAGCAACGCCGGGACAGGGAGGAACGAGCAGTACTTC. This translates into CASSNAGTGRNEQYF.

In the case of this clone: This sample includes further DNA sequences coding for the same CDR3. The chain couples TRBV2 to TRBJ2-7, with 7 nucleotides matching TRBD2. The CDR3 totals 14 residues. The trim removed 6 bases at V and 4 bases at J, leaving 9 bases unmatched. Germline V CDR1 and CDR2: SNHLY, FYNNEI. CDR3 bases: TGTGCCAGCAGCGGGGGGAGGGGCTCTTACGAGCAGTACTTC. Its protein product is CASSGGRGSYEQYF.

This chain uses TRBV5-1 with TRBJ1-1; D perhaps matches TRBD1 (5 bases). This CDR3 has 14 amino acids. The germline V gene has CDR1 SGHRS and CDR2 YFSETQ. V lost 2 bases, J lost 1 base, and 9 bases lay in between. In nucleotides, the CDR3 is TGCGCCAGCAGCTTCGACAGACCGAACACTGAAGCTTTCTTT. It encodes CASSFDRPNTEAFF.

This clone was seen only once. This sequence joins TRBV7-9 and TRBJ2-7, with D hard to call. CDR1 and CDR2 (germline): SEHNR, FQNEAQ (reference sequence). V was trimmed by 3 bases and J by 2 bases, leaving 11 bases between them. This CDR3 contains 14 residues. DNA for the CDR3: TGTGCCAGCAGCTTTGGGGTGCTGGCCTACGAGCAGTACTTC. Its translation: CASSFGVLAYEQYF.

V usage is TRBV30 and J usage is TRBJ2-7, with a possible D match to TRBD2 (6 bases). This CDR3 is built from 14 residues. In germline, CDR1 is GTSNPN, CDR2 SVGIG (reference sequence). V gave up 0 bases and J gave up 8 bases, with 17 bases separating them. The CDR3 DNA is TGTGCCTGGAGTGTATCTGGCGGGGCTAGCCAGCAGTACTTC. Its protein product is CAWSVSGGASQQYF. Complete variable domain (other parts from reference TRBV30 and TRBJ2-7): SQTIHQWPATLVQPVGSPLSLECTVEGTSNPNLYWYRQAAGRGLQLLFYSVGIGQISSEVPQNLSASRPQDRQFILSSKKLLLSDSGFYLCAWSVSGGASQQYFGPGTRLTVT.

Comment on this clone: This specimen includes other DNA sequences encoding the same CDR3. The chain is built from TRBV28 and TRBJ2-7; D is uncertain. Germline loops: CDR1 MDHEN, CDR2 SYDVKM. CDR3 length: 12 residues. Trimming shortened V by 5 bases and J by 5 bases, and 10 bases separated the two germline ends. CDR3 sequence: CASSPTSHEQYF. CDR3 DNA: TGTGCCAGCAGTCCTACTTCACACGAGCAGTACTTC. Combining the CDR3 with reference TRBV28 and TRBJ2-7 gives the whole variable domain DVKVTQSSRYLVKRTGEKVFLECVQDMDHENMFWYRQDPGLGLRLIYFSYDVKMKEKGDIPEGYSVSREKKERFSLILESASTNQTSMYLCASSPTSHEQYFGPGTRLTVT.

This clone was seen repeatedly, ten times or more. The sample contains more than one DNA sequence encoding this CDR3. V is TRBV5-1 and J is TRBJ2-7; no reliable D call. CDR1 is SGHRS, CDR2 YFSETQ, per germline. Trimming cost V 4 bases and J 7 bases, with 9 bases left between them. This CDR3 contains 11 residues. Here the CDR3 DNA reads TGCGCCAGCAGCCTCCTAACAGAGCAGTACTTC. Its protein product is CASSLLTEQYF. Based on the CDR3 plus reference TRBV5-1 and TRBJ2-7, the full variable domain is KAGVTQTPRYLIKTRGQQVTLSCSPISGHRSVSWYQQTPGQGLQFLFEYFSETQRNKGNFPGRFSGRQFSNSRSEMNVSTLELGDSALYLCASSLLTEQYFGPGTRLTVT.

V gene TRBV7-3 combines with J gene TRBJ2-2, with 10 bases matching TRBD1. Per germline, CDR1 SGHTA and CDR2 FQGTGA. The CDR3 totals 16 residues. The trim removed 5 bases at V and 4 bases at J, leaving 7 bases unmatched. CDR3 sequence (DNA): TGTGCCAGCAGCAGACGACAGGGGGCAAGCACCGGGGAGCTGTTTTTT. Translated: CASSRRQGASTGELFF. Supplemented by reference TRBV7-3 and TRBJ2-2, the full variable domain reads GAGVSQTPSNKVTEKGKYVELRCDPISGHTALYWYRQSLGQGPEFLIYFQGTGAADDSGLPNDRFFAVRPEGSVSTLKIQRTERGDSAVYLCASSRRQGASTGELFFGEGSRLTVL.